This TCR beta chain came from a study of blood T cell repertoires in COVID-19. Overall study: The samples span acute and convalescent COVID-19 from the United States, Italy and Spain.

A single count supports this clone. Germline V gives CDR1 SGHRS, CDR2 YFSETQ. Trimming pared 4 bases from V and 14 bases from J, leaving 15 bases between. The CDR3 is 11 residues long. TCRdb's table, derived via immunoSEQ multiplex PCR, lists solely in-frame clones and lacks some. The sample holds 130,000 or so clones; around 80% are singletons and the top ten take 2.4%. This rearrangement joins TRBV5-1 to TRBJ2-5; the D gene is possibly TRBD1 (6 bases). This TCR was sampled from a man in his forties or fifties with acute COVID-19. Sequenced input: PBMCs or T cells enriched from blood (not recorded which). The chain's CDR3 is CASSLVGQIYF. The CDR3, as DNA: TGCGCCAGCAGCCTGGTAGGACAGATCTACTTC.